This T cell receptor beta chain originates from a study of early T cells in non-severe SARS-CoV-2 infection. Points from the study as a whole: There was a bias toward anti-spike CD8 responses in VDJdb matching, which missed private and CD4 specificities.

TCRdb re-called the 5' RACE reads through MiXCR, storing one row per CDR3 protein. The sample carries fewer than 80,000 distinct CDR3 sequences, about 11% recorded once. This clonotype was counted only a few times. Its cognate antigen is unknown. The TCR was taken from an adult who was a healthcare worker with PCR-confirmed SARS-CoV-2 infection or an uninfected control (not recorded which). The donor label of this sample is uncertain. The sequencing here drew on whole blood, taken at baseline.

The CDR3 protein is CSASRDGYTF. DNA of the CDR3: TGCAGTGCTAGCAGGGACGGCTACACCTTC. This rearrangement joins TRBV20-1 to TRBJ1-2; a weak D match, TRBD1 (5 bases). The CDR3 covers 10 residues. Trimming pared 3 bases from V and 8 bases from J, leaving 7 bases between. Germline loops: CDR1 DFQATT, CDR2 SNEGSKA (reference sequence).